This T cell receptor beta chain came from a study of graft-versus-host responses after intestinal transplantation. Study details: Those transplanted obtained multivisceral, liver-intestinal, or isolated intestinal grafts. Findings of the study overall: Recipient marrow contained GvH clones, some of which appeared first in ileum or blood.

The CDR3 sequence is 14 residues long. The germline V gene has CDR1 SGHDT and CDR2 YYEEEE. V was pared by 0 bases and J by 2 bases, with 1 base of the junction left unmatched. Assay used: immunoSEQ multiplex PCR; TCRdb lists only in-frame clones, some missing. This sample has some 140,000 clones, with more than 90% found just once. Points on this clone: Its matching antigen is unknown.

The chain is built from TRBV5-6 and TRBJ1-2; 7 bases are a match to TRBD1. The TCR was taken from a human donor who received an intestinal transplant. Sequences were derived from unstimulated CD4+ T cells sorted from spleen or lymph node cells, sampled before intestinal transplant. In DNA form, the CDR3 reads TGTGCCAGCAGCTTGGGGGACAGAAACTATGGCTACACCTTC. Protein sequence: CASSLGDRNYGYTF.